This T cell receptor (beta chain) originates from a study of long-term antiretroviral therapy in people with HIV. Running of the v3.0 immunoSEQ assay took place at survey level. The table came from immunoSEQ multiplex PCR; TCRdb's copy has only in-frame clones and leaves some out. In the table there are approximately 29,000 clones, about three quarters of which are singletons. Trimming left V 3 bases short and J 6 bases short, with 15 bases between. Germline V gene sequence: CDR1 MNHEY, CDR2 SMNVEV (reference sequence). The CDR3 contains 14 residues. This TCR derives from a man aged 18 to 29 with HIV. V is TRBV27 and J is TRBJ2-7; D possibly corresponds to TRBD1 (5 bases). The material sequenced was unsorted PBMCs, taken 1.5 years before starting antiretroviral therapy. CDR3 sequence reads: CASSFGAGSPEQYF. DNA of the CDR3: TGTGCCAGCAGTTTTGGGGCAGGTTCCCCCGAGCAGTACTTC.